This TCR beta chain stems from a study of tumor-infiltrating lymphocytes in oesophageal squamous cell carcinoma (dated by TCRdb to about 2016). The method behind the library was PCR. The reads were generated on an Illumina HiSeq 2000. Through fastp at Q25 and MiXCR, TCRdb rebuilt clones from the public reads, retaining in-frame beta chains. Identical CDR3 proteins give one entry, which carries the most common genes and DNA. This sample holds fewer than 11,000 distinct CDR3 sequences; about 61% were observed only once. The top ten clones comprise 30% to 40% of the sample. Trimming accounts for 3 bases at V and 11 bases at J, while the number of junction bases matched to no gene is 11. The CDR3 starts with the cysteine, ends with the phenylalanine, and has 14 residues. The CDR3 DNA has 42 bases and is translated from base 1. Reading the germline V gene gives CDR1 KGHDR and CDR2 SFDVKD. The table lists this clonotype with many counts. What antigen it recognizes has not been identified. Nothing much larger sits one base from this clone, and base qualities are not available.

Sequenced input: esophageal tumor tissue. In this chain, TRBV24-1 is recombined with TRBJ2-5; TRBD1 matches 7 bases in the middle. This TCR derives from a male donor with esophageal squamous cell carcinoma. The DNA sequence is as follows: TGTGCCACCAGTGATGGGACAGCCTACAATGAGCAGTACTTC. Its protein product is CATSDGTAYNEQYF.